What follows are 20 T cell receptor beta chains derived from one specimen sequenced in a study of shared clonotypes between healthy human individuals. Clones were sequenced by immunoSEQ multiplex PCR, and TCRdb holds only the in-frame ones, with some missing. The repertoire holds fewer than 600,000 clones, with around three quarters as singletons. Sequences were obtained from PBMCs. The receptors originated from a woman aged 40-49 years in good health. Some clones in this sample may be carry-over from other donors' samples.

As concerns this clone: Mismatch with germline at one junction end may stem from a read error. The rearrangement uses TRBV13 and TRBJ2-1; the D is unclear. This CDR3 contains 14 residues. From germline, CDR1 is PRHDT and CDR2 FYEKMQ (reference sequence). The CDR3 DNA sequence: TGTGCCGGCAGCCGCCTGGGTTCCTACAACGAGCAGTTCTTC. Its protein is CAGSRLGSYNEQFF.

The rearrangement links TRBV7-2 to TRBJ2-7; D uncertain. Trimming stripped 5 bases from V and 6 bases from J, with 17 bases between. Germline V gene sequence: CDR1 SGHTA, CDR2 FQGNSA. The CDR3 totals 14 residues. The CDR3 DNA sequence: TGTGCCAGCAGCCCAAGACTCTCCTCGGGCGAGCAGTACTTC. Its translation is CASSPRLSSGEQYF.

The rearrangement links TRBV15 to TRBJ2-1; TRBD2 matches at 10 bases. With V trimmed by 4 bases and J by 0 bases, 3 bases remained unmatched. The CDR3 covers 16 residues. Germline V gene sequence: CDR1 LNHNV, CDR2 YYDKDF (reference sequence). CDR3 in amino acids: CATSNPSGSSYNEQFF. CDR3 coding DNA: TGTGCCACCAGCAACCCTAGCGGGAGCTCCTACAATGAGCAGTTCTTC.

There are a few counts of this clone. The chain uses TRBV30 and TRBJ1-2; D might be TRBD1 (5 bases). The CDR3 is 15 residues long. Per germline, CDR1 GTSNPN and CDR2 SVGIG (reference sequence). V was clipped by 5 bases and J by 8 bases, with 24 bases between them. The CDR3 region has the DNA TGTGCCTGGGGGCCCCCTGGGGGATGGGGTTCCGGCTACACCTTC. This codes for CAWGPPGGWGSGYTF.

The chain carries TRBV9 and TRBJ2-5, with D unresolved. V shed 1 base and J shed 2 bases, with 12 bases lying between them. The CDR3 loop spans 15 amino acids. Germline V CDR1 and CDR2: SGDLS, YYNGEE. The CDR3 region has the DNA TGTGCCAGCAGCGTAACGTCAGGTTCACAAGAGACCCAGTACTTC. Amino acid sequence: CASSVTSGSQETQYF.

The gene calls are TRBV10-3 and TRBJ2-7; D might be TRBD2 (5 bases). Germline lookup yields CDR1 ENHRY and CDR2 SYGVKD. Trimming stripped 0 bases from V and 4 bases from J, with 13 bases between. This CDR3 comprises 15 residues. The CDR3 reads CAISESQRRNYEQYF. For the CDR3, the DNA is TGTGCCATCAGTGAGTCGCAGCGGAGAAATTACGAGCAGTACTTC.

This sequence joins TRBV6-1 and TRBJ1-1; D remains unclear. The germline CDR1 and CDR2 sequences are MNHNS and SASEGT. The CDR3 has 13 residues. V was trimmed by 3 bases and J by 1 base, leaving 6 bases between them. In DNA, the CDR3 is TGTGCCAGCAGTGAGCGAGAGAACACTGAAGCTTTCTTT. It yields the protein CASSERENTEAFF.

V is TRBV2 and J is TRBJ1-2; 7 bases agree with TRBD1. Germline CDR1 and CDR2: SNHLY and FYNNEI. The CDR3 runs to 15 residues. V shed 0 bases, J shed 10 bases, and the junction held 11 bases outside the gene matches. For the CDR3, the DNA is TGTGCCAGCAGTGAAGCAGTCAGGGGGAAGGGGGCCTACACCTTC. This gives the protein CASSEAVRGKGAYTF. Filled out from reference TRBV2 and TRBJ1-2, the complete variable domain reads EPEVTQTPSHQVTQMGQEVILRCVPISNHLYFYWYRQILGQKVEFLVSFYNNEISEKSEIFDDQFSVERPDGSNFTLKIRSTKLEDSAMYFCASSEAVRGKGAYTFGSGTRLTVV.

This chain uses TRBV7-3 with TRBJ2-6; D is unresolved. The CDR3 spans 18 residues. V dropped 5 bases and J dropped 0 bases, with 17 bases sitting between them. Germline-derived CDR1 and CDR2 are SGHTA and FQGTGA. The CDR3 spells CASSPPVQTSSGANVLTF. In nucleotides, the CDR3 is TGTGCCAGCAGCCCACCAGTTCAAACCAGCTCTGGGGCCAACGTCCTGACTTTC.

On this clone itself: The sample holds other DNA sequences that translate to the same CDR3. V is TRBV7-2 and J is TRBJ2-7; possibly TRBD2 for D (6 bases). Germline assignment: CDR1 SGHTA and CDR2 FQGNSA. The CDR3 contains 14 residues. V was trimmed by 1 base and J by 4 bases, leaving 11 bases between them. CDR3: CASSLVGSSYEQYF. For the CDR3, the DNA is TGTGCCAGCAGCTTAGTCGGGAGTTCTTACGAGCAGTACTTC.

The rearrangement joins TRBV28 to TRBJ2-5; D is ambiguous. This CDR3 is built from 15 residues. The V end lost 7 bases, the J end lost 4 bases, and 19 bases lay between the germline ends. Germline-derived CDR1 and CDR2 are MDHEN and SYDVKM. As DNA, the CDR3 is TGTGCCAGCATCACCTCACCAGGAAAGGGAGAGACCCAGTACTTC. Translated, it gives CASITSPGKGETQYF. The variable domain in full, with the rest retrieved from reference TRBV28 and TRBJ2-5, is DVKVTQSSRYLVKRTGEKVFLECVQDMDHENMFWYRQDPGLGLRLIYFSYDVKMKEKGDIPEGYSVSREKKERFSLILESASTNQTSMYLCASITSPGKGETQYFGPGTRLLVL.

The J gene is TRBJ2-2, the V gene TRBV7-8; D is possibly TRBD2 (6 bases). The germline gives CDR1 SGHVS, CDR2 FQNEAQ. This CDR3 is 16 amino acids long. Trimming took off 5 bases at V and 5 bases at J, with 18 bases between the two ends. CDR3 protein: CASSRAVGAGTGELFF. In DNA form, the CDR3 reads TGTGCCAGCAGCCGAGCGGTGGGCGCGGGAACCGGGGAGCTGTTTTTT. The full variable domain, rest sourced from reference TRBV7-8 and TRBJ2-2, is GAGVSQSPRYKVAKRGQDVALRCDPISGHVSLFWYQQALGQGPEFLTYFQNEAQLDKSGLPSDRFFAERPEGSVSTLKIQRTQQEDSAVYLCASSRAVGAGTGELFFGEGSRLTVL.

This chain's CDR3 is CASRPPGRAYGYTF. CDR3 DNA: TGTGCCAGCAGGCCCCCGGGCAGGGCCTATGGCTACACCTTC. The rearrangement joins TRBV11-2 to TRBJ1-2; tentatively, D is TRBD1 (5 bases). Germline V gives CDR1 SGHAT, CDR2 FQNNGV. Trimming left V 6 bases short and J 4 bases short, with 15 bases between. CDR3 size: 14 residues.

The rearrangement links TRBV7-3 to TRBJ2-6, with D perhaps TRBD1 (6 bases). V lost 2 bases, J lost 0 bases, and 17 bases lay in between. Germline CDR1 is SGHTA and CDR2 is FQGTGA. CDR3 length: 19 residues. CDR3 DNA sequence: TGTGCCAGCAGCTTAGCCCCGGCCAGGGGTGGCTCTGGGGCCAACGTCCTGACTTTC. It encodes CASSLAPARGGSGANVLTF.

This clone was picked up one time. A single base is all that separates this from a far larger clone, so a read error is likely. Other DNA sequences in the same sample also yield this CDR3. The DNA of the CDR3 is TGTGCCAGCAGCTTCCAAGAGACCCAGTACTTC. The encoded protein is CASSFQETQYF. This rearrangement joins TRBV7-3 to TRBJ2-5; no clear D gene. The CDR3 is 11 residues long. Germline-derived CDR1 and CDR2 are SGHTA and FQGTGA. Trimming cost V 3 bases and J 1 base, with 0 bases left between them.

This clone was observed a single time. The chain employs TRBV4-3 and TRBJ1-2; D is undetermined. Germline V gene sequence: CDR1 LGHNA, CDR2 YSLEER. Trimming left V 5 bases short and J 3 bases short, with 10 bases between. CDR3 size: 13 residues. CDR3 in amino acids: CASSFSGDYGYTF. Here the CDR3 DNA reads TGCGCCAGCAGCTTCTCGGGTGACTATGGCTACACCTTC.

Comment on this clone: This likely traces to a read error, being one base from a far larger clone. This sample also contains other DNA sequences that code for the same CDR3. This chain connects TRBV30 to TRBJ2-5, with no clear D. The CDR3 contains 14 residues. From germline, CDR1 is GTSNPN and CDR2 SVGIG (reference sequence). V was trimmed by 0 bases and J by 7 bases, leaving 15 bases between them. CDR3 amino acids: CAWSVIGNLGTQYF. CDR3 sequence (DNA): TGTGCCTGGAGTGTAATCGGCAATCTTGGGACCCAGTACTTC.

This clone was counted at least ten times. V and J are TRBV11-2 and TRBJ2-7; 11 bases match TRBD2. The V segment lost 1 base and the J segment 0 bases; nucleotides outside the gene matches: 5. The germline V gene has CDR1 SGHAT and CDR2 FQNNGV. This CDR3 has 17 amino acids. CDR3 sequence (DNA): TGTGCCAGCAGCTTAGGTAGCGGGAGGGCCGCCTCCTACGAGCAGTACTTC. Protein sequence: CASSLGSGRAASYEQYF.

The rearrangement joins TRBV2 to TRBJ1-5, with D uncertain. The CDR3 runs to 14 residues. Trimming removed 2 bases from V and 5 bases from J, with 10 bases in between. CDR1 is SNHLY and CDR2 is FYNNEI in the germline V gene. CDR3: CASSESVGDQPQHF. CDR3 nucleotides: TGTGCCAGCAGTGAATCTGTTGGCGATCAGCCCCAGCATTTT.

The gene calls are TRBV7-3 and TRBJ2-7, with TRBD1 matching over 7 bases. Per germline, CDR1 SGHTA and CDR2 FQGTGA. V shed 5 bases and J 0 bases; nucleotides not matched to a gene: 4. The CDR3 contains 14 residues. The chain's CDR3 is CASSRDSYSYEQYF. The CDR3 DNA reads as TGTGCCAGCAGCCGGGACAGTTACTCCTACGAGCAGTACTTC.